Sequencing of this TCR beta chain was carried out in a study of regulatory T cells in long-lasting Graves disease. As for time point: newly diagnosed GD, antithyroid drugs for less than 3 months. RNA extracted from PBMCs served as the sequencing template. To make TCR beta libraries, researchers used iRepertoire HTBI primers and Arm-PCR of CDR3 regions. TCRdb reprocessed the multiplex PCR reads with MiXCR, giving one entry per CDR3 protein. The top ten hold 25% to 30% of the sample, which has roughly 380,000 distinct CDR3 sequences, approximately 15% seen once. This CDR3 has 18 residues. CDR1 and CDR2 (germline): MGHRA, YSYEKL. The ends were cut back, 3 bases at V and 5 bases at J, with 24 bases in the middle. In addition, the sample was reused for a study of T cells in Graves' hyperthyroidism and ophthalmopathy.

The sequences come from peripheral blood mononuclear cells (PBMCs), collected at new diagnosis, from a patient treated with antithyroid drugs. This clonotype originated in a man aged 40-49 years with Graves disease. V gene TRBV4-1 combines with J gene TRBJ2-3; D gene unclear. The DNA of the CDR3 is TGCGCCAGCAGCCACCTCTCCTTGTGGGCGGCTACGGGAGATACGCAGTATTTT. Residues: CASSHLSLWAATGDTQYF.